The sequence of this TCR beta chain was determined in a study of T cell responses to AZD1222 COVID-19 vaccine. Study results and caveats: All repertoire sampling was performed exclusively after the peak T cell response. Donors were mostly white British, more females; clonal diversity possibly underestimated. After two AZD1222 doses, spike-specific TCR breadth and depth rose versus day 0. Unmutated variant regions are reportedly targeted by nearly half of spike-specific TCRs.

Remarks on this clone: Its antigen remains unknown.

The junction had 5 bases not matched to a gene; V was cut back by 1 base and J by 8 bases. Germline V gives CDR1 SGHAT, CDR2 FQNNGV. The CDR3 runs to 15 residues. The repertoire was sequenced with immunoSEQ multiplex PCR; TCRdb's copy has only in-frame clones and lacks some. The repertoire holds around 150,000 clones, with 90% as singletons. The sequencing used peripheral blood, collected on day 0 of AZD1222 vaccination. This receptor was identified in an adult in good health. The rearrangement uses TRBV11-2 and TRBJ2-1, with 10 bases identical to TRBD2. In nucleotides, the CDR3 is TGTGCCAGCAGCTTAGGTCGACTAGCGGGCGATGAGCAGTTCTTC. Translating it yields CASSLGRLAGDEQFF. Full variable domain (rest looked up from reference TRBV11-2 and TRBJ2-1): EAGVAQSPRYKIIEKRQSVAFWCNPISGHATLYWYQQILGQGPKLLIQFQNNGVVDDSQLPKDRFSAERLKGVDSTLKIQPAKLEDSAVYLCASSLGRLAGDEQFFGPGTRLTVL.